This record concerns one T cell receptor (beta chain) sequence. What this receptor recognizes is not known. Nothing much larger sits one base from this clone, and base qualities are not available. These data are taken from a study of radiotherapy plus CTLA-4 blockade in lung cancer listed by TCRdb under 2018. About the investigation overall: Objective responses were observed in more than 15% of enrolled patients, and disease control was achieved in approximately 30%. What the study reported, not specific to this receptor: TCR clones derived from tumors expanded in peripheral blood after treatment with radiotherapy and ipilimumab. Increased serum interferon-beta after radiation, together with early dynamic changes in blood T cell clones, were reported to be the strongest predictors of response.

In this study, focal radiation therapy paired with CTLA-4 blockade (ipilimumab) was tested in patients who had chemo-refractory metastatic non-small-cell lung cancer. V loses 3 bases of germline sequence and J loses 2 bases, and the interval between the two ends is 13 bases. The cysteine opens and the phenylalanine closes a CDR3 of 15 amino acids. Only the CDR3 DNA stays, 45 bases, in frame from base 1. As encoded in the germline V gene (reference sequence), CDR1 is SGHNT while CDR2 is YYREEE. The receptor library was made with the immunoSEQ multiplex PCR assay. Drawn from immuneACCESS, this table holds only the in-frame rearrangements with V and J called that TCRdb kept. Clones are partly lost; checked studies trace under half to an unresolved V gene and leave the rest unexplained. For this sample there are about 59,000 clones; roughly three quarters appear just once. Around 3% of the sample lies in the top ten.

This chain joins TRBV5-4 to TRBJ2-3; TRBD2 is perhaps the D gene, given 5 matching bases. The TCR originated in a human donor with non-small cell lung cancer who had a complete response to radiotherapy plus ipilimumab. Sequencing used peripheral blood, obtained from a patient treated with radiotherapy plus ipilimumab. The DNA is TGTGCCAGCAGCTCCCCCGGGATCGCCACAGATACGCAGTATTTT. It translates to CASSSPGIATDTQYF.